Described below is a single T cell receptor (beta chain) sequence and its context. V lost 11 bases to trimming and J lost 0 bases, with 16 bases between them. This CDR3 contains 15 residues. Germline CDR1 reads LNHDA; CDR2 reads SQIVND (reference sequence). This sample is drawn from a study of CD8+ T cells in alopecia areata. Reverse transcribed after extraction, RNA yielded cDNA as the sequencing template. Data came from immunoSEQ multiplex PCR; TCRdb stores just in-frame clones and leaves some out. The profile shows about 180,000 clones, about 60% of them singletons. Sample: CD4+ T cells sorted from blood, taken at week 0. The sequence was obtained from a human donor with alopecia areata. V gene TRBV19 combines with J gene TRBJ2-2; either TRBD1 or TRBD2 may fit D (6 bases each). The CDR3 region has the DNA TGTGCCGTCCGACGGGGGCAATCGAACACCGGGGAGCTGTTTTTT. Translation gives CAVRRGQSNTGELFF.